This T cell receptor beta chain was recorded in a study of regulatory T cells in long-lasting Graves disease. Overall study results and limits: Under persistent disease, TRBV28, TRBJ1-2 and TRBJ2-5 were used preferentially. Blood alone, not thyroid tissue, was studied.

Building of the TCR beta libraries involved iRepertoire HTBI primers and Arm-PCR of CDR3 regions. TCRdb used MiXCR to reprocess the multiplex PCR reads, holding one entry per CDR3 protein. The table has about 440,000 distinct CDR3 sequences, about 17% seen once. Time point denoted: newly diagnosed GD, antithyroid drugs for less than 3 months. The TCR library was made from RNA extracted from PBMCs. The CDR3 runs to 15 residues. From germline, CDR1 is DFQATT and CDR2 SNEGSKA (reference sequence). Trimming pared 3 bases from V and 2 bases from J, leaving 15 bases between. This clonotype was counted ten times or more. The antigen remains undetermined. These data are also associated with another study on T cells in Graves' hyperthyroidism and ophthalmopathy. From that paper: Clinical symptoms, serum thyroxine and TRAb, thyroid ultrasound and orbital computed tomography were used for the diagnoses. The majority of expanded thyroid clonotypes above 0.001 also appeared in blood.

The sequence came from a woman aged 18 to 35 with Graves disease. This specimen was peripheral blood mononuclear cells (PBMCs), taken at new diagnosis, from a patient treated with antithyroid drugs. The V call is TRBV20-1, the J call TRBJ2-3; D gene uncertain. For the CDR3, the DNA is TGCAGTGCTAGGCTCAGAGGCGGTTTCACAGATACGCAGTATTTT. Its protein is CSARLRGGFTDTQYF.